Listed here are 30 T cell receptor beta chains from one sample, sequenced in a study of immune heterogeneity within non-small cell lung tumors. Genomic DNA extracted from bulk tumor tissue served as template. A total of 600 ng was used per sample. Biopsies that were spaced far apart were taken, several per primary tumor, during surgery. The study enrolled patients with untreated, newly diagnosed non-small cell lung cancer who underwent curative surgery. Multiplex PCR was performed with 32 V and 13 J primers, and it amplified TCR beta CDR3. TCRdb reanalysed the multiplex PCR reads using MiXCR and keeps one entry per CDR3 protein. This table holds over 10,000 distinct CDR3 sequences, about 22% found once. The material sequenced was lung tumor tissue. The receptors stem from a man in his sixties with non-small cell lung cancer.

The V gene is TRBV2, the J gene TRBJ2-2; D gene ambiguous. Trimming left V 4 bases short and J 7 bases short, with 16 bases between. CDR3 length: 15 residues. Germline V CDR1 and CDR2: SNHLY, FYNNEI. The CDR3 region is CASSVRAIGIGELFF. In DNA form, the CDR3 reads TGTGCCAGCAGTGTCAGAGCGATAGGTATCGGGGAGCTGTTTTTT.

The chain links TRBV11-2 to TRBJ1-2, with D perhaps matching TRBD1 (6 bases). CDR3 size: 15 residues. V was trimmed by 4 bases and J by 7 bases, leaving 19 bases between them. Germline loops: CDR1 SGHAT, CDR2 FQNNGV. The CDR3 nucleotides are TGTGCCAGCAGCTCGCTACAGGGAACCCGTGGTGGCTACACCTTC. Protein product: CASSSLQGTRGGYTF.

The sample holds a few counts of this clonotype. Written as DNA, the CDR3 is TGTGCCAGCACCGGGTCCGGAAACACCATATATTTT. Its protein is CASTGSGNTIYF. The chain combines TRBV11-1 with TRBJ1-3; D gene ambiguous. The germline V gene encodes CDR1 SGHAT and CDR2 FQDESV (reference sequence). V was trimmed by 7 bases and J by 4 bases, leaving 8 bases between them. This CDR3 comprises 12 residues. The full variable domain, rest sourced from reference TRBV11-1 and TRBJ1-3, is EAEVAQSPRYKITEKSQAVAFWCDPISGHATLYWYRQILGQGPELLVQFQDESVVDDSQLPKDRFSAERLKGVDSTLKIQPAELGDSAMYLCASTGSGNTIYFGEGSWLTVV.

This clonotype qualifies as medium-sized. The chain employs TRBV5-1 and TRBJ2-3, with 12 bases matching TRBD2. The junction had 2 bases not matched to a gene; V was cut back by 2 bases and J by 4 bases. Germline CDR1 and CDR2: SGHRS and YFSETQ. CDR3 length: 15 amino acids. In DNA, the CDR3 is TGCGCCAGCAGCTTCCTAGCGGGAGGGGCAGATACGCAGTATTTT. It yields the protein CASSFLAGGADTQYF.

This chain connects TRBV25-1 to TRBJ2-7, with D unclear. The CDR3 length is 11 residues. The ends were cut back, 6 bases at V and 3 bases at J, with 6 bases in the middle. Germline values: CDR1 MGHDK, CDR2 SYGVNS. The CDR3 sequence: CASSLFYEQYF. The CDR3 nucleotides are TGTGCCAGCAGCCTGTTCTACGAGCAGTACTTC.

This rearrangement joins TRBV5-1 to TRBJ2-1, with D perhaps TRBD2 (5 bases). V was trimmed by 4 bases and J by 0 bases, leaving 14 bases between them. CDR1 SGHRS and CDR2 YFSETQ come from the germline V gene. The CDR3 totals 16 residues. The CDR3 nucleotides are TGCGCCAGCAGCATGAATATAGCGCACTCCTACAATGAGCAGTTCTTC. This encodes CASSMNIAHSYNEQFF. The full variable domain, completed using reference TRBV5-1 and TRBJ2-1, is KAGVTQTPRYLIKTRGQQVTLSCSPISGHRSVSWYQQTPGQGLQFLFEYFSETQRNKGNFPGRFSGRQFSNSRSEMNVSTLELGDSALYLCASSMNIAHSYNEQFFGPGTRLTVL.

This clonotype qualifies as medium-sized. J is TRBJ2-1 and V is TRBV19, with D perhaps matching TRBD1 or TRBD2 (7 bases each). This CDR3 spans 13 amino acids. V was trimmed by 3 bases and J by 8 bases, leaving 11 bases between them. Germline CDR1 is LNHDA and CDR2 is SQIVND (reference sequence). CDR3 protein: CASSIPGGDEQFF. DNA of the CDR3: TGTGCCAGTAGTATCCCAGGGGGGGATGAGCAGTTCTTC.

This clonotype was counted ten times or more. The chain links TRBV11-3 to TRBJ2-3; possibly TRBD1 for D (6 bases). Deletions cut 3 bases from V and 0 bases from J, with 7 bases between. This CDR3 has 14 amino acids. Per germline, CDR1 SGHNT and CDR2 YENEEA. CDR3 sequence reads: CASSLGASTDTQYF. As DNA, the CDR3 is TGTGCCAGCAGCTTGGGGGCTAGCACAGATACGCAGTATTTT.

This clonotype is medium-sized within its sample. The gene calls are TRBV27 and TRBJ1-1; 7 bases fit TRBD1. Germline V gene data show CDR1 as MNHEY and CDR2 as SMNVEV (reference sequence). This CDR3 has 14 residues. V shed 2 bases and J 4 bases; nucleotides not matched to a gene: 4. The CDR3 DNA is TGTGCCAGCAGTTTAAGGGGGCTCGCCACTGAAGCTTTCTTT. Translation: CASSLRGLATEAFF.

Sample share makes this clonotype medium-sized. The V gene is TRBV20-1, the J gene TRBJ1-2, with D tentatively TRBD1 (6 bases). The CDR3 extends over 12 amino acids. The germline V gene has CDR1 DFQATT and CDR2 SNEGSKA (reference sequence). V lost 4 bases to trimming and J lost 4 bases, with 10 bases between them. CDR3 protein: CSAKPGAYGYTF. The CDR3 DNA reads as TGCAGTGCTAAGCCAGGGGCCTATGGCTACACCTTC.

By share of the sample, this clonotype is medium-sized. The chain links TRBV24-1 to TRBJ2-7, with D possibly being TRBD1 (5 bases). The CDR3 sequence is 12 residues long. Germline V gene sequence: CDR1 KGHDR, CDR2 SFDVKD. Trimming stripped 3 bases from V and 10 bases from J, with 12 bases between. This CDR3 reads CATSDGRQRQYF. The CDR3 DNA reads TGTGCCACCAGTGATGGCCGACAGAGACAGTACTTC.

Concerning this clonotype itself: The junction departs from germline at one end; a sequencing error may be responsible. The chain is built from TRBV20-1 and TRBJ2-3, with 7 bases that match TRBD2. The CDR3 has 13 amino acids. The germline CDR1 and CDR2 sequences are DFQATT and SNEGSKA (reference sequence). CDR3 nucleotides: TGCAGTGCTAGAGCTAGCGGCACATATACGCAGTATTTT. Amino acids: CSARASGTYTQYF.

A few counts support this clonotype. The chain carries TRBV20-1 and TRBJ2-7; 9 nucleotides agree with TRBD1. Germline V lookup: CDR1 DFQATT, CDR2 SNEGSKA (reference sequence). The CDR3 sequence is 12 residues long. V was pared by 6 bases and J by 4 bases, with 4 bases of the junction left unmatched. The CDR3 sequence: CSAQDRGYEQYF. The CDR3, as DNA: TGCAGTGCCCAAGACAGGGGGTACGAGCAGTACTTC.

This clonotype has more than one count but fewer than ten. This chain joins TRBV10-2 and TRBJ2-5; D not certain. CDR1 and CDR2 from the germline V gene are WSHSY and SAAADI. The CDR3 has 16 amino acids. Trimming cost V 3 bases and J 4 bases, with 18 bases left between them. This CDR3 is CASSETQSRLRETQYF. The DNA of the CDR3 is TGCGCCAGCAGTGAAACACAGTCGAGGTTAAGAGAGACCCAGTACTTC.

This clonotype occurred a few times. J is TRBJ1-3 and V is TRBV19; D is unresolved. The length of the CDR3 is 16 residues. Germline CDR1 and CDR2: LNHDA and SQIVND (reference sequence). V lost 7 bases and J lost 0, with 16 bases in between. This CDR3 is CASTRSDRGSGNTIYF. CDR3 nucleotides: TGTGCCAGTACCCGCAGTGATAGAGGCTCTGGAAACACCATATATTTT. Full variable domain (outside the CDR3, taken from reference TRBV19 and TRBJ1-3): DGGITQSPKYLFRKEGQNVTLSCEQNLNHDAMYWYRQDPGQGLRLIYYSQIVNDFQKGDIAEGYSVSREKKESFPLTVTSAQKNPTAFYLCASTRSDRGSGNTIYFGEGSWLTVV.

J is TRBJ2-7 and V is TRBV7-2; 11 positions agree with TRBD2. V was pared by 6 bases and J by 3 bases, with 19 bases of the junction left unmatched. Per the germline V gene, CDR1 is SGHTA and CDR2 is FQGNSA. This CDR3 spans 19 amino acids. The CDR3 DNA follows: TGTGCCAGCAGTTGGGTCGGGGGGGTCGGACTAGCGGGCCTCTACGAGCAGTACTTC. Its translation: CASSWVGGVGLAGLYEQYF.

This clonotype was seen a handful of times. The chain combines TRBV9 with TRBJ2-1, with D perhaps assigned TRBD1 or TRBD2 (6 bases each). V gave up 4 bases and J gave up 5 bases, with 16 bases separating them. From germline, CDR1 is SGDLS and CDR2 YYNGEE. The CDR3 contains 15 residues. The CDR3 DNA is TGTGCCAGCAGCCTAGGGGGGAGTTACCACAATGAGCAGTTCTTC. Protein: CASSLGGSYHNEQFF. The variable domain in full, completed from reference TRBV9 and TRBJ2-1, reads DSGVTQTPKHLITATGQRVTLRCSPRSGDLSVYWYQQSLDQGLQFLIQYYNGEERAKGNILERFSAQQFPDLHSELNLSSLELGDSALYFCASSLGGSYHNEQFFGPGTRLTVL.

This clonotype was counted at least ten times. The gene calls are TRBV4-1 and TRBJ1-2; no firm D call. CDR3 size: 13 residues. The V end lost 0 bases, the J end lost 0 bases, and 2 bases lay between the germline ends. From germline, CDR1 is MGHRA and CDR2 YSYEKL. CDR3 sequence: CASSQESNYGYTF. In DNA form, the CDR3 reads TGCGCCAGCAGCCAAGAGTCTAACTATGGCTACACCTTC.

Judged by abundance, this clonotype is medium-sized (0.01 to 0.1%). V and J are TRBV27 and TRBJ2-7; 10 positions agree with TRBD1. Germline trimming cut 6 bases from V and 5 bases from J; bases unmatched to any gene: 7. Germline V CDR1 and CDR2: MNHEY, SMNVEV (reference sequence). CDR3 length: 14 amino acids. Here the CDR3 reads CASRKPGQGHEQYF. DNA for the CDR3: TGTGCCAGCAGGAAGCCGGGACAGGGGCACGAGCAGTACTTC.

The sample holds many counts of this clonotype. The chain carries TRBV6-1 and TRBJ1-1; no clear D. The CDR3 is 13 residues long. Germline loops: CDR1 MNHNS, CDR2 SASEGT. V gave up 5 bases and J gave up 0 bases, with 7 bases separating them. The CDR3 region is CASSSDVNTEAFF. Here the CDR3 DNA reads TGTGCCAGCAGTTCCGACGTGAACACTGAAGCTTTCTTT.

Comments on this clonotype: Just one base apart from a much larger clone, this may be a read error. The CDR3 does not end in the conserved phenylalanine or tryptophan, so this is likely a read error. This sequence joins TRBV11-3 and TRBJ2-1; D perhaps matches TRBD1 (6 bases). V lost 4 bases and J 9 bases, leaving 16 bases between the germline ends. CDR1 SGHNT and CDR2 YENEEA come from the germline V gene. The CDR3 loop spans 14 amino acids. In DNA form, the CDR3 reads TGTGCCAGCAGCTACACTGGACCCAGGGGTGAGCAGTTCTTA. This translates into CASSYTGPRGEQFL.

On this clonotype: A junction boundary mismatches the germline segment, possibly from a read error. The chain carries TRBV9 and TRBJ2-5, with D perhaps given as TRBD1 or TRBD2 (5 bases each). Germline V lookup: CDR1 SGDLS, CDR2 YYNGEE. This CDR3 has 14 amino acids. The CDR3 here is CASTVTGDGQTQYF. The CDR3 region has the DNA TGTGCCAGCACCGTAACCGGGGACGGGCAGACCCAGTACTTC.

The chain is built from TRBV20-1 and TRBJ2-3; perhaps TRBD2 as D (6 bases). V lost 1 base and J lost 0, with 8 bases in between. CDR1 and CDR2 (germline): DFQATT, SNEGSKA (reference sequence). The CDR3 length is 14 residues. The CDR3 DNA follows: TGCAGTGCTAGAGTAGCGGCGAGCACAGATACGCAGTATTTT. Translated, it gives CSARVAASTDTQYF.

This clonotype is classed as medium-sized (0.01 to 0.1%). The gene calls are TRBV6-1 and TRBJ1-1; 8 bases are shared with TRBD1. V shed 7 bases and J 0 bases; nucleotides not matched to a gene: 4. CDR3 length: 14 amino acids. Germline lookup yields CDR1 MNHNS and CDR2 SASEGT. DNA of the CDR3: TGTGCCAGCAAGAGGACAGGGATGAACACTGAAGCTTTCTTT. Protein sequence: CASKRTGMNTEAFF.

The chain has TRBV25-1 and TRBJ1-5, with a weak D call TRBD1 (5 bases). The ends were cut back, 1 base at V and 7 bases at J, with 11 bases in the middle. Germline assignment: CDR1 MGHDK and CDR2 SYGVNS. The CDR3 loop spans 14 amino acids. CDR3 nucleotide sequence: TGTGCCAGCAGTGAATCGTGGGACTACCAGCCCCAGCATTTT. It is translated as CASSESWDYQPQHF.

This clonotype is deemed medium-sized (0.01 to 0.1%). V and J are TRBV20-1 and TRBJ1-4; the D gene is possibly TRBD1 (6 bases). With 5 bases removed from V and 11 bases from J, the gap between germline ends came to 12 bases. CDR1 DFQATT and CDR2 SNEGSKA come from the germline V gene (reference sequence). The CDR3 sequence is 11 residues long. CDR3 amino acids: CSARGPLKLFF. The CDR3 DNA follows: TGCAGTGCTCGGGGGCCTTTGAAACTGTTTTTT.

This clonotype was detected once. The chain has TRBV5-1 and TRBJ1-1; D is perhaps TRBD1 (6 bases). The CDR3 runs 15 residues. Looked up from germline, CDR1 is SGHRS and CDR2 is YFSETQ. The V end was cut by 2 bases, the J end by 9 bases, with 20 bases between. The CDR3 sequence: CASSFRWDIRTKAFF. The CDR3 region has the DNA TGCGCCAGCAGCTTCCGATGGGACATTCGAACTAAAGCTTTCTTT.

In regard to this clonotype: This may be a read error, as it is one base from a much larger clone. The chain has TRBV7-2 and TRBJ2-2; D is unresolved. Trimming removed 1 base from V and 4 bases from J, with 10 bases in between. CDR3 length equals 15 residues. From germline, CDR1 is SGHTA and CDR2 FQGNSA. The CDR3 is CASSLVRWSTGELFF. CDR3 nucleotides: TGTGCCAGCAGCTTAGTGCGGTGGTCCACCGGGGAGCTGTTTTTT.

By share, this clonotype ranks as medium-sized (0.01 to 0.1%). The rearrangement joins TRBV9 to TRBJ2-1, with TRBD1 as a possible D gene (6 bases). Germline V gene sequence: CDR1 SGDLS, CDR2 YYNGEE. The CDR3 is made up of 16 amino acids. V was shortened by 3 bases and J by 7 bases, with 20 bases between the two germline ends. CDR3 sequence: CASSDRTAKTGNEQFF. The CDR3 nucleotides are TGTGCCAGCAGCGACCGGACGGCGAAGACAGGAAATGAGCAGTTCTTC.

This clonotype came up a few times. The V and J genes are TRBV19 and TRBJ2-1, with 8 bases that match TRBD2. J lost 7 bases, V lost 8 bases, and 16 bases had no gene match. Germline CDR1 is LNHDA and CDR2 is SQIVND (reference sequence). This CDR3 comprises 16 residues. The CDR3 region has the DNA TGTGCCAGTCGGTTCTTAGCGGGAAGGGGGGGGAATGAGCAGTTCTTC. Translated: CASRFLAGRGGNEQFF.